This T cell receptor (beta chain) was captured in a study of blood T cell repertoires in COVID-19. As for the study in general: Samples representing acute and convalescent COVID-19 were sourced from the United States, Italy and Spain. From T cells, B-cell-depleted T cells, or PBMCs came the material, which was cDNA or gDNA.

Per the germline V gene, CDR1 is MNHEY and CDR2 is SVGAGI. CDR3 length: 14 amino acids. The V end was cut by 3 bases, the J end by 1 base, with 4 bases between. This clone has a single count. Per the authors' pipeline: Estimation of nucleated cell counts relied on the amplification of reference gene primers. Method: immunoSEQ multiplex PCR; TCRdb's copy keeps in-frame clones and lacks some. V, J and clone size are those of that table, while D and trimming were read from the DNA. Here the sample spans about 250,000 clones, roughly 83% being singletons. The V gene is TRBV6-5, the J gene TRBJ2-6; D gene unclear. The origin of this receptor is a man older than 75 with acute or convalescent COVID-19. Specimen: peripheral blood. The chain's CDR3 is CASSYSSGANVLTF. CDR3 bases: TGTGCCAGCAGTTATTCTTCTGGGGCCAACGTCCTGACTTTC.